This T cell receptor (beta chain) comes out of a study of blood T cell repertoires in COVID-19. TCRdb's copy holds only in-frame clones and misses some; the assay was immunoSEQ multiplex PCR. Of about 260,000 clones detected, 87% appear once; the ten largest clones hold about 2.2%. The CDR3 length is 13 residues. V lost 6 bases to trimming and J lost 6 bases; unmatched junction nucleotides: 3. CDR1 and CDR2 (germline): SGHRS, YFSETQ. This chain joins TRBV5-1 and TRBJ2-2, with 9 positions matching TRBD2. This sequence originates from a woman aged 50 to 60 who had recovered from COVID-19. What was sequenced was peripheral blood. The CDR3 DNA is TGCGCCAGCATTTCTAGCGGGGCCGGGGAGCTGTTTTTT. It yields the protein CASISSGAGELFF.